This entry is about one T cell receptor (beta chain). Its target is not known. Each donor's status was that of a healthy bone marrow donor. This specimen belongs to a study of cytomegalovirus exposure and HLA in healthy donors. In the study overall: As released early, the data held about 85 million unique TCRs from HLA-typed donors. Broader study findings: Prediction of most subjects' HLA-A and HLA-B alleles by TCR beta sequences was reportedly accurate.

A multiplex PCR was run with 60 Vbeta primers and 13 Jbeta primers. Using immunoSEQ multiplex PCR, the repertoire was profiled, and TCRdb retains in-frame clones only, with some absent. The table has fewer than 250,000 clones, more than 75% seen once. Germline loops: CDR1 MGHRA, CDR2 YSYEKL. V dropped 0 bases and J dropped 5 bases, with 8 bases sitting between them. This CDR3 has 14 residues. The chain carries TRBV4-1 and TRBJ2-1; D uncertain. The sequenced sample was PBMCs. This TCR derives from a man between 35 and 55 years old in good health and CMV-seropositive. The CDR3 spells CASSQEKLHNEQFF. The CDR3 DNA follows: TGCGCCAGCAGCCAAGAAAAACTGCACAATGAGCAGTTCTTC.